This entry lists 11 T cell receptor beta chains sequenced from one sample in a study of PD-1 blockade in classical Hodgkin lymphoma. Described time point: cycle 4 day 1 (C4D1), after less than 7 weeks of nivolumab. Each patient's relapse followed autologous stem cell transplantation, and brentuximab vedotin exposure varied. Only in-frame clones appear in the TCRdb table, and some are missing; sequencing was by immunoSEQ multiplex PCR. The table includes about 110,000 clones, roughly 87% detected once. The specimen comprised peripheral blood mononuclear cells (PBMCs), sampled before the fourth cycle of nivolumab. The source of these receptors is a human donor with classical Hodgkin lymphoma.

The CDR3 DNA reads TGTGCCATCAGTGAGCGTATGAGCGGGAGGAGCACAGATACGCAGTATTTT. This codes for CAISERMSGRSTDTQYF. The chain combines TRBV10-3 with TRBJ2-3; 9 bases are shared with TRBD2. CDR3 length: 17 amino acids. Trimming removed 2 bases from V and 0 bases from J; junction bases left unmatched: 6. Germline loops: CDR1 ENHRY, CDR2 SYGVKD.

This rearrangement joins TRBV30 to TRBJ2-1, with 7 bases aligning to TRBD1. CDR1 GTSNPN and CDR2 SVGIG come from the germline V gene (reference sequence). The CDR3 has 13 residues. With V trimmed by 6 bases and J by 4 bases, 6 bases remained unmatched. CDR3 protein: CACEGARYNEQFF. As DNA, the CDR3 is TGTGCCTGCGAGGGGGCTCGGTACAATGAGCAGTTCTTC.

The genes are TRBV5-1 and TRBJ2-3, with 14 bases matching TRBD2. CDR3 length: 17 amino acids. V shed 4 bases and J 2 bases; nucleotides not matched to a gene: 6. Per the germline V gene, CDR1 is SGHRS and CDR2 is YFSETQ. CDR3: CASSLGLAGGTTDTQYF. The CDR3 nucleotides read TGCGCCAGCAGCCTAGGACTAGCGGGAGGTACCACAGATACGCAGTATTTT.

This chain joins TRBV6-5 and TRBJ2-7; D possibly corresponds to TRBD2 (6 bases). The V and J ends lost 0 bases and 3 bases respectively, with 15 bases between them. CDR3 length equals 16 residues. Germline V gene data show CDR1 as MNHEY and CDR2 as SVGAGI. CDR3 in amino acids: CASSYSYSDYNYEQYF. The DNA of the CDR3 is TGTGCCAGCAGTTACTCCTACTCGGACTATAACTACGAGCAGTACTTC.

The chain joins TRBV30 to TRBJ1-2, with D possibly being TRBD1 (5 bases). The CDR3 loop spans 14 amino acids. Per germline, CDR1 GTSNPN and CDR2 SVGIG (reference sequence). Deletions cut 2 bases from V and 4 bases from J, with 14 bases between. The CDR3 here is CAWSKRGQIYGYTF. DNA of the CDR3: TGTGCCTGGAGTAAGAGGGGCCAGATCTATGGCTACACCTTC. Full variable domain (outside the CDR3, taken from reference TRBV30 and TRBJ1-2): SQTIHQWPATLVQPVGSPLSLECTVEGTSNPNLYWYRQAAGRGLQLLFYSVGIGQISSEVPQNLSASRPQDRQFILSSKKLLLSDSGFYLCAWSKRGQIYGYTFGSGTRLTVV.

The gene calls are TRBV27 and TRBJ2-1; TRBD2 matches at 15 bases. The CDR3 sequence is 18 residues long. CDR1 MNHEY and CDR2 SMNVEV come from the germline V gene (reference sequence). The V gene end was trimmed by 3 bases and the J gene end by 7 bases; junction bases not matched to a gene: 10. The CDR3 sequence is CASSFQGLAGGPRNEQFF. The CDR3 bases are TGTGCCAGCAGTTTCCAAGGACTAGCGGGAGGGCCACGGAATGAGCAGTTCTTC.

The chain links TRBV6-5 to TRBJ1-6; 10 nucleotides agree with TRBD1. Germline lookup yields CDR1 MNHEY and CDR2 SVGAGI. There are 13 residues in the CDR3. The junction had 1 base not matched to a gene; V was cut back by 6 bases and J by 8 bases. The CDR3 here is CASRGTGDSPLHF. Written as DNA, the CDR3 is TGTGCCAGCAGAGGGACAGGGGATTCACCCCTCCACTTT.

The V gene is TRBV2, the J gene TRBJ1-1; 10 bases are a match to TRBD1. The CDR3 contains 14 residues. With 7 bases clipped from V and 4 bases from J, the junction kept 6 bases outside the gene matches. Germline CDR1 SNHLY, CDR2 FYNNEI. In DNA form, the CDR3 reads TGTGCCAGCACCTCAAGGACAGGGGGCACTGAAGCTTTCTTT. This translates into CASTSRTGGTEAFF.

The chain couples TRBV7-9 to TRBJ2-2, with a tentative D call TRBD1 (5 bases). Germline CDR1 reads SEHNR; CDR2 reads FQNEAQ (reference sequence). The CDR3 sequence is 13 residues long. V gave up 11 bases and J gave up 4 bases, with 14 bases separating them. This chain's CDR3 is CAPEGVPTGELFF. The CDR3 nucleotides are TGTGCCCCCGAAGGGGTTCCCACCGGGGAGCTGTTTTTT.

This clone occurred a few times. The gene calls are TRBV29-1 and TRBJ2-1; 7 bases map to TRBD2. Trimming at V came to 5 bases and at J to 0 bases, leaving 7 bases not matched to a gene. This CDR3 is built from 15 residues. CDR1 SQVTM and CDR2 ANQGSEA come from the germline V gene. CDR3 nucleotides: TGCAGCGTTCCCAGAGCGGGGACCTCCTACAATGAGCAGTTCTTC. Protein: CSVPRAGTSYNEQFF.

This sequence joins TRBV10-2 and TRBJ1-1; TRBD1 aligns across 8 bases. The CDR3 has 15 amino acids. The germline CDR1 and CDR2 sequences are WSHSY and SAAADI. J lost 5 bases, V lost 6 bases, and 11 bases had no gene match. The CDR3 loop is CASSDPGQGRTEAFF. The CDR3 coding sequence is TGCGCCAGCAGCGACCCAGGACAGGGTCGAACTGAAGCTTTCTTT.